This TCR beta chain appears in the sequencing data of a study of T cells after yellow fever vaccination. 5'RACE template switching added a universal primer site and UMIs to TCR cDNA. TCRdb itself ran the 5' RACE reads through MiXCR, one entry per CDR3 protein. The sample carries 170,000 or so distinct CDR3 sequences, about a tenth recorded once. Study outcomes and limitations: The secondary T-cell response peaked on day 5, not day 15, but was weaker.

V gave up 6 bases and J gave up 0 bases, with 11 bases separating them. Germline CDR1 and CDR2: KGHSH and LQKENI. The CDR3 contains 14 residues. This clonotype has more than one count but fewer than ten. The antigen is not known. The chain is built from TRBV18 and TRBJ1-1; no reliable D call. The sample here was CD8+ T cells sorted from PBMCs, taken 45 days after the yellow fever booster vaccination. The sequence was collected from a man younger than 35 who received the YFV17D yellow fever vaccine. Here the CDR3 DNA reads TGTGCCAGCTCCCATGGACCGCTGAACACTGAAGCTTTCTTT. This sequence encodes CASSHGPLNTEAFF.